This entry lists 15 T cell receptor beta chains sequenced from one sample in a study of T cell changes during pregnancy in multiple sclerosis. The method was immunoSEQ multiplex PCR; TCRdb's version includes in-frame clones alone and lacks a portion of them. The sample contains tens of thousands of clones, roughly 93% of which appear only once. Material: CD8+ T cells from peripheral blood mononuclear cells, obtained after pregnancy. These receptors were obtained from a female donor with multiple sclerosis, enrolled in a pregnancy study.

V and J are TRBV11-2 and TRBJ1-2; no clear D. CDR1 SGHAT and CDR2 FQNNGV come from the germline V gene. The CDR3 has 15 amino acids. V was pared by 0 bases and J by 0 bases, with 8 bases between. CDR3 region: CASSLEASSNYGYTF. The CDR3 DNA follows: TGTGCCAGCAGCTTAGAGGCCTCTTCTAACTATGGCTACACCTTC.

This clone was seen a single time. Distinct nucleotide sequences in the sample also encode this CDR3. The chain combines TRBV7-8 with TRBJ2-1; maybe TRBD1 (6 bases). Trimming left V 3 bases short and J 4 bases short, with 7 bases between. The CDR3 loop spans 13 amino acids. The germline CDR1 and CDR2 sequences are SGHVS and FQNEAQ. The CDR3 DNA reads TGTGCCAGCAGCTTGGACAGTTACAATGAGCAGTTCTTC. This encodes CASSLDSYNEQFF.

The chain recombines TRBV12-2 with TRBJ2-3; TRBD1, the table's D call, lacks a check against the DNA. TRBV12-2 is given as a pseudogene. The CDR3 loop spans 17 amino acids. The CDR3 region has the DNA TGTGCAAGTCGCTTAGGACAGGTTTTTATCTCCACAGATACGCAGTATTTT. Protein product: CASRLGQVFISTDTQYF.

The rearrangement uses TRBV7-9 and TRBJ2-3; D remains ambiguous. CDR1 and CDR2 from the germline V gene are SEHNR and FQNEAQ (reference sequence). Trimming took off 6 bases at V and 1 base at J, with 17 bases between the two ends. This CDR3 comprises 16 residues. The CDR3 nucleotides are TGTGCCAGCAGTTCCCGGAGTGGAGAGGGCACAGATACGCAGTATTTT. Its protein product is CASSSRSGEGTDTQYF.

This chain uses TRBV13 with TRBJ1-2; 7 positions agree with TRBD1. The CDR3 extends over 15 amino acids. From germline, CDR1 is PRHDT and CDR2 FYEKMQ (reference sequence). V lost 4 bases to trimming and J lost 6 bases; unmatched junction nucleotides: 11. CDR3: CASSSDRENLNGYTF. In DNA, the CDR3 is TGTGCCAGCAGCTCAGACAGGGAAAATCTCAATGGCTACACCTTC.

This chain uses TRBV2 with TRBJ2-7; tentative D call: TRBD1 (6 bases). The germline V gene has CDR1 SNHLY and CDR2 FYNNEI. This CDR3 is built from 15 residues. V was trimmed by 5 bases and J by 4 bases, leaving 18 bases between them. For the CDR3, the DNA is TGTGCCAGCAGTCCCGGGACGCTAACAGGGTACGAGCAGTACTTC. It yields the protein CASSPGTLTGYEQYF.

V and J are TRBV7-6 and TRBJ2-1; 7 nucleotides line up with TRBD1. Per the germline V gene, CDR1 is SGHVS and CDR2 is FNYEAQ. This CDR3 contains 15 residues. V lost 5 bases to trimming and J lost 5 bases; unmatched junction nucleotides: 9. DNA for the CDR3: TGTGCCAGCAGCCCGACGACAGGGCCCAACAATGAGCAGTTCTTC. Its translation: CASSPTTGPNNEQFF.

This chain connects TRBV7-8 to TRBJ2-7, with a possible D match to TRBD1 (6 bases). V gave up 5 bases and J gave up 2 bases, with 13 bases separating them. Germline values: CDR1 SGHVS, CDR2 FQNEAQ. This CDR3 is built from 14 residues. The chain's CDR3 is CASSPRQDPYEQYF. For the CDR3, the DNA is TGTGCCAGCAGCCCGAGACAGGACCCCTACGAGCAGTACTTC.

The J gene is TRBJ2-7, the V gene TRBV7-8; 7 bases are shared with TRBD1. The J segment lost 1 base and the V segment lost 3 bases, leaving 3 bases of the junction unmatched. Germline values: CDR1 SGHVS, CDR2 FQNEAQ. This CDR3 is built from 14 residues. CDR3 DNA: TGTGCCAGCAGCTTCGGGACAGCTTCCTACGAGCAGTACTTC. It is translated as CASSFGTASYEQYF.

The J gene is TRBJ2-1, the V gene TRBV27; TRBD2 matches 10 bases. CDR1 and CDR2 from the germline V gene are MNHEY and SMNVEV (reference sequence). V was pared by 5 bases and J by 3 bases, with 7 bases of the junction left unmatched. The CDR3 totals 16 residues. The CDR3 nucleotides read TGTGCCAGCAGTCCTTCCGGGACTAGCGTCTACAATGAGCAGTTCTTC. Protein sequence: CASSPSGTSVYNEQFF.

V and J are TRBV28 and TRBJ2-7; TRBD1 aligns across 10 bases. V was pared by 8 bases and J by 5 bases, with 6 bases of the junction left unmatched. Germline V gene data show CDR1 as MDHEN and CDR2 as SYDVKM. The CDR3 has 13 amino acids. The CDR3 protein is CASDRGQGDEQYF. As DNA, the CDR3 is TGTGCCAGCGACAGGGGGCAGGGAGACGAGCAGTACTTC.

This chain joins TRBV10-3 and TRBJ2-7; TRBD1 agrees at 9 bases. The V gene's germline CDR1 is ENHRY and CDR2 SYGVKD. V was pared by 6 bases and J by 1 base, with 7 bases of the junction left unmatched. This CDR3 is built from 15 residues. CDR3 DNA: TGTGCCATCAGGGAAACAGGGGGCACTTCCTACGAGCAGTACTTC. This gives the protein CAIRETGGTSYEQYF.

CDR3 residues: CASSYGGPGTGELFF. The CDR3 DNA reads TGTGCCAGCAGCTACGGGGGGCCTGGCACCGGGGAGCTGTTTTTT. The rearrangement uses TRBV4-2 and TRBJ2-2; possibly TRBD2 for D (7 bases). The length of the CDR3 is 15 residues. Germline CDR1 LGHNA, CDR2 YNFKEQ. V shed 5 bases and J shed 4 bases, with 14 bases lying between them.

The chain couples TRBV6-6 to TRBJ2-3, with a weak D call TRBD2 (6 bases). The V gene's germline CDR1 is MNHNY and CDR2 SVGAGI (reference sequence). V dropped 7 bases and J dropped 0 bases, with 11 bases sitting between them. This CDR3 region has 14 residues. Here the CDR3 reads CASTPGVSTDTQYF. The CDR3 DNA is TGTGCCAGCACCCCGGGGGTGAGCACAGATACGCAGTATTTT.

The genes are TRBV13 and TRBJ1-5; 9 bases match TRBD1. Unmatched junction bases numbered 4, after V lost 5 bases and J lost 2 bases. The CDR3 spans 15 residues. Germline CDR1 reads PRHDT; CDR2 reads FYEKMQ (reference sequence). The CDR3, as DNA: TGTGCCAGCAGCCGAAGGACAGGGGGCAATCAGCCCCAGCATTTT. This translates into CASSRRTGGNQPQHF.